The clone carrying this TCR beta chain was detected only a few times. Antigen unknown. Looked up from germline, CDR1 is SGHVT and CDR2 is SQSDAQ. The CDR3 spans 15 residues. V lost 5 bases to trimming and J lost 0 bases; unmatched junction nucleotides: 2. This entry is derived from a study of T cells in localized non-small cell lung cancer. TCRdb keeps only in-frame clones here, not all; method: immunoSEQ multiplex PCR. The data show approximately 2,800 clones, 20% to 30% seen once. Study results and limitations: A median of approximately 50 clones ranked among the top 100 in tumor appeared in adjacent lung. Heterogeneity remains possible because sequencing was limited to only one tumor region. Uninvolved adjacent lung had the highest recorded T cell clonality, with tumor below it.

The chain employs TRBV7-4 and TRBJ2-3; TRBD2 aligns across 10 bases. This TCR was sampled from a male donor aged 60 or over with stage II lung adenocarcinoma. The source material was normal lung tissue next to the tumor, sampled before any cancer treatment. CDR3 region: CASSLTSGSTDTQYF. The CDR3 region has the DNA TGTGCCAGCAGCCTGACTAGCGGGAGCACAGATACGCAGTATTTT.